These T cell receptor beta chains were read from a single sample in a study of blood T cell repertoires in COVID-19. Sequencing was performed with immunoSEQ multiplex PCR; in TCRdb, only in-frame clones are kept and a portion is missing. This sample has 230,000 or so clones, with roughly 90% found just once. Material: peripheral blood. These receptors all stem from an older woman with COVID-19, enrolled during active disease. The CDR3 runs from the conserved cysteine through the conserved F or W.

j_call v_call cdr3_aa
TRBJ2-1 TRBV6-2/TRBV6-3 CASSYGGTRRPGEQFF
TRBJ2-1 TRBV21-1 CARKSGESQQFF
TRBJ1-6 TRBV7-2 CASSLEQPYRSPLHF
TRBJ2-2 TRBV4-2 CASSQDGLAGVNTGELFF
TRBJ1-4 TRBV6-2/TRBV6-3 CASSMGHREEKLFF
TRBJ1-1 TRBV30 CAWTPRPSGFTEAFF
TRBJ1-6 TRBV5-1 CASSLAAQGGNSPLHF
TRBJ1-1 TRBV5-4 CASSQGTEPLNTEAFF
TRBJ1-2 TRBV5-6 CASRNTGEGNYGYTF
TRBJ2-7 TRBV5-4 CASSPDRGPSYEQYF
TRBJ1-5 TRBV6-2/TRBV6-3 CASSSPGARYQPQHF
TRBJ1-5 TRBV29-1 CSVGDRAGSQPQHF
TRBJ1-2 TRBV11-2 CASSLGLTGPFNYGYTF
TRBJ1-2 TRBV4-1 CASSQVTGRLNYGYTF
TRBJ2-3 TRBV7-6 CASSLEGGSTDTQYF
TRBJ2-3 TRBV19 CASSIPGLTLTDTQYF
TRBJ1-2 TRBV27 CASRRDRGFNYGYTF
TRBJ1-3 TRBV6-5 CASAGVGNTIYF
TRBJ2-5 TRBV3-1/TRBV3-2 CASRPWRGSGQETQYF
TRBJ2-5 TRBV7-9 CASSLGTRAAQYF
TRBJ2-2 TRBV5-1 CASSLEGADTGELFF
TRBJ2-3 TRBV7-2 CASSSFGRGGPDTQYF
TRBJ2-5 TRBV10-3 CAISEQNRETQYF
TRBJ2-7 TRBV3-1/TRBV3-2 CASSQDRPPGYEQYF
TRBJ2-3 TRBV15 CATSRTGQGIWDTQYF
TRBJ2-5 TRBV6-2/TRBV6-3 CASSSPVPETQYF
TRBJ1-4 TRBV7-2 CASSIRGVTNEKLFF
TRBJ1-2 TRBV7-3 CASSTDPGSNYGYTF
TRBJ1-6 TRBV3-1/TRBV3-2 CASSQFPLQQGPNSPLHF
TRBJ2-6 TRBV11-1 CASSWGDSGANVLTF
TRBJ2-7 TRBV27 CASRTGYEQYF
TRBJ2-5 TRBV5-1 CASSPGLAGAETQYF
TRBJ2-2 TRBV7-2 CASSLRGGAVGELFF
TRBJ2-5 TRBV21-1 CASSSRGSSGGQETQYF
TRBJ1-3 TRBV19 CASSVTALGNTIYF
TRBJ1-1 TRBV18 CASSHDRANSEAFF